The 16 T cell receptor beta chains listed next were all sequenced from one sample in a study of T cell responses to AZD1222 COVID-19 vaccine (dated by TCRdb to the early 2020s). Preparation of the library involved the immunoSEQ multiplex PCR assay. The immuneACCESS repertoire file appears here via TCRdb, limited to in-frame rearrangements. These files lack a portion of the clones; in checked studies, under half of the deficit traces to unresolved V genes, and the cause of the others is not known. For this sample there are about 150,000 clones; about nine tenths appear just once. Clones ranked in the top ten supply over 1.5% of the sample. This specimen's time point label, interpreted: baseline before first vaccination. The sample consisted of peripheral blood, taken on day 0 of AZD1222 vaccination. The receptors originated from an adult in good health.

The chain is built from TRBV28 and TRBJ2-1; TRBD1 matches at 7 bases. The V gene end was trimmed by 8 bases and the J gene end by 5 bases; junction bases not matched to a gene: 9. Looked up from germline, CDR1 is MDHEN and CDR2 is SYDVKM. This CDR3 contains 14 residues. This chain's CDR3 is CASRIGTANNEQFF. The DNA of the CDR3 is TGTGCCAGCCGTATCGGGACAGCCAACAATGAGCAGTTCTTC.

CDR3 DNA sequence: TGTGCCAGCAGTGTCCTGGGCTCCTACAATGAGCAGTTCTTC. Amino acid sequence: CASSVLGSYNEQFF. V gene TRBV25-1 combines with J gene TRBJ2-1, with D hard to call. The CDR3 covers 14 residues. CDR1 and CDR2 from the germline V gene are MGHDK and SYGVNS. V dropped 4 bases and J dropped 0 bases, with 7 bases sitting between them.

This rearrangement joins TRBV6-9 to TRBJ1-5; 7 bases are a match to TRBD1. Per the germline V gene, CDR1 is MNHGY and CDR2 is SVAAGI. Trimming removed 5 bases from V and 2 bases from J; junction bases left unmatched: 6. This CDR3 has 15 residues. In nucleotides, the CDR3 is TGTGCCAGCAGTCACAACAGGGGAGGCAATCAGCCCCAGCATTTT. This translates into CASSHNRGGNQPQHF.

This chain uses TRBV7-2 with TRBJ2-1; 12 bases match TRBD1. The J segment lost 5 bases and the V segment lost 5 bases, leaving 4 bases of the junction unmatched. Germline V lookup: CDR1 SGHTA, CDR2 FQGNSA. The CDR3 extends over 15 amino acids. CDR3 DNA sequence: TGTGCCAGCAGCCGGCGGGACAGGGGGCACAATGAGCAGTTCTTC. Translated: CASSRRDRGHNEQFF.

The CDR3 loop is CASFSDTGNTIYF. DNA for the CDR3: TGTGCCAGCTTTTCGGACACTGGAAACACCATATATTTT. The chain joins TRBV18 to TRBJ1-3; maybe TRBD1 (5 bases). This CDR3 is built from 13 residues. The V gene's germline CDR1 is KGHSH and CDR2 LQKENI. Trimming stripped 7 bases from V and 2 bases from J, with 9 bases between.

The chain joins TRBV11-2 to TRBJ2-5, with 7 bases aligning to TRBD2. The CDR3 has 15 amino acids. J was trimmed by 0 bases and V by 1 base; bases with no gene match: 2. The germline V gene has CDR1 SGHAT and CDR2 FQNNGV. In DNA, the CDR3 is TGTGCCAGCAGCTTAGCGGGAGGATACCAAGAGACCCAGTACTTC. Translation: CASSLAGGYQETQYF.

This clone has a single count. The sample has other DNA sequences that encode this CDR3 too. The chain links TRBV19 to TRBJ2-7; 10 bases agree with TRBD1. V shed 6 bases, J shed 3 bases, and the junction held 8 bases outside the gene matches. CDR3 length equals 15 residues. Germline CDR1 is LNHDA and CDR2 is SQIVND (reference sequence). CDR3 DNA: TGTGCCAGTAGGAGGGGGGGGACAGGGGACTACGAGCAGTACTTC. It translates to CASRRGGTGDYEQYF.

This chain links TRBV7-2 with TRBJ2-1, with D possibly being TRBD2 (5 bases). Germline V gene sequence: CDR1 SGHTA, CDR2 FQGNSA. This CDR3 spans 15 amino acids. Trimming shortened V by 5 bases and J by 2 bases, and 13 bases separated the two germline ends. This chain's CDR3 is CASSPTVGAYNEQFF. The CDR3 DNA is TGTGCCAGCAGCCCGACCGTGGGAGCCTACAATGAGCAGTTCTTC.

The CDR3 nucleotides are TGCGCCAGCAGCCCTGGGCAGGGACCTGGAAACACCATATATTTT. Protein: CASSPGQGPGNTIYF. The chain has TRBV5-1 and TRBJ1-3; D perhaps matches TRBD1 (5 bases). The CDR3 is 15 amino acids. The germline V gene encodes CDR1 SGHRS and CDR2 YFSETQ. The germline V and J ends were trimmed by 4 bases and 2 bases, with 13 bases remaining between them.

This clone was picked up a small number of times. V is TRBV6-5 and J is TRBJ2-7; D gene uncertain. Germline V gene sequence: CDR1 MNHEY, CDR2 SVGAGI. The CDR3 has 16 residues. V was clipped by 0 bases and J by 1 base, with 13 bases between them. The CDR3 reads CASSYSGHGLSYEQYF. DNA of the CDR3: TGTGCCAGCAGTTACTCAGGGCACGGCTTATCCTACGAGCAGTACTTC.

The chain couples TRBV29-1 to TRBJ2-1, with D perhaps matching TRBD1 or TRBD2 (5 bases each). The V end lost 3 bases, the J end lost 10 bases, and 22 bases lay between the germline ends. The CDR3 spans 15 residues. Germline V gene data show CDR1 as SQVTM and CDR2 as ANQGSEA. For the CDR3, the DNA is TGCAGCGTTGAGAATAGGGGTGCGACTACCCCCGAGCAGTTCTTC. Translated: CSVENRGATTPEQFF.

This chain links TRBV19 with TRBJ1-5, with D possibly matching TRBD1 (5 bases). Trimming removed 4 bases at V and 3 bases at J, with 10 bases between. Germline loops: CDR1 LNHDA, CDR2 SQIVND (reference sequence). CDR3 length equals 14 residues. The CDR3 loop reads CASSTGRNNQPQHF. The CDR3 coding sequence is TGTGCCAGTAGTACGGGACGGAACAATCAGCCCCAGCATTTT.

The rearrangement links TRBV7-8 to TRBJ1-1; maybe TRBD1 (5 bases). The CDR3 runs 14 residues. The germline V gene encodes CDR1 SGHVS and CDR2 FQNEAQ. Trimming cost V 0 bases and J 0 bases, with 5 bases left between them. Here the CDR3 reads CASSLATVNTEAFF. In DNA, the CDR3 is TGTGCCAGCAGCTTAGCGACAGTGAACACTGAAGCTTTCTTT.

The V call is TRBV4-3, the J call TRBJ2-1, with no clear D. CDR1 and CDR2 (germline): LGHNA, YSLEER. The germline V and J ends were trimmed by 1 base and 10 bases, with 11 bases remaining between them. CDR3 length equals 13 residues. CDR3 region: CASSQGPVEEQFF. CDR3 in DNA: TGCGCCAGCAGCCAAGGACCCGTCGAAGAGCAGTTCTTC.

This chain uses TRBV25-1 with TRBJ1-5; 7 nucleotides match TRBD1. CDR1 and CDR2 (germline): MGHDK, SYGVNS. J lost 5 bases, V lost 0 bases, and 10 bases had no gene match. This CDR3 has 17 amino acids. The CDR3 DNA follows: TGTGCCAGCAGTGAATACCAAGGGACAGCGGATGATCAGCCCCAGCATTTT. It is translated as CASSEYQGTADDQPQHF.

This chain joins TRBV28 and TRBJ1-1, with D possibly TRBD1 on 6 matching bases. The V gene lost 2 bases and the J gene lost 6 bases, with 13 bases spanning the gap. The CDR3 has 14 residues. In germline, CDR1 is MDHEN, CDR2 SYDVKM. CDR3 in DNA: TGTGCCAGCAGTTTACCTACAGGGTTTTCTGAAGCTTTCTTT. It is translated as CASSLPTGFSEAFF.